This TCR beta chain was sequenced during a study of beta chain features in type 1 diabetes (dated by TCRdb to the late 2010s). The study in broad terms: Mean age, gender distribution, total cell number and subset yield did not differ between patients and healthy donors. A total of approximately 100 million sorted cells were examined across all samples, and the number of cells per subset was strongly correlated with RNA yield. In the study, TCRB repertoires of sorted circulating CD4+ T cell subsets from recently diagnosed type 1 diabetes patients were compared with those of matched healthy donors. Regulatory and stem cell-like memory subsets were isolated from only 8 patients and roughly eight healthy donors, whereas naive and central memory subsets came from all 30 or so donors. What the work shows at the level of the full study, not this receptor alone: Only small numbers of individuals were included in the HLA sub-analyses, which left unresolved whether HLA type had any influence on TCRB rearrangement. Naive, central memory and regulatory TCRB repertoires appeared to be more similar among patients than among healthy donors. PCR may preferentially amplify shorter templates, but because patient and control samples were amplified and corrected together, any resulting skew would affect both groups equally. Because cDNA was sequenced instead of genomic DNA, activated cells with high expression could be over-represented, although the groups did not differ in activation or CD3 levels. Type 1 diabetes patients showed a moderate but significant shortening of TCRB CDR3 length in all four CD4+ subsets. Fewer insertions and more nucleotide deletions at VDJ recombination sites were observed in patients with type 1 diabetes, implying thymic rearrangement abnormalities.

Turning to this clone: Its antigen is not yet known. No clone much larger than this one lies a single base away; base qualities are absent.

From each donor, a single peripheral blood sample of 90 to 150 mL on average was drawn into heparinised tubes. Using a panel that included CD45RO, CCR7, CD25, CD127, CD95 and CD27, naive, central memory, regulatory and stem cell-like memory CD4+ T cells were sorted on a BD FACSAria II. A purity above 98% was achieved for all sorted populations. PBMCs were isolated right away by Lymphoprep density gradient centrifugation and were stained directly, without culture. Samples were stained and sorted in pairs, with one healthy donor and one patient per experiment, so that batch effects were minimized. The entire isolated RNA was reverse transcribed using the High Capacity cDNA Reverse Transcription Kit, and thus expressed TCRB transcripts were sequenced. Deep immunoSEQ sequencing was performed on naive, central memory and regulatory T cell samples, with an average of about 3.6 million total reads per sample. Sorted cells were lysed in RLT buffer and RNA was extracted with DNase-treated RNeasy Micro or Mini kits, depending on cell number. Each cell subset was processed separately to prevent cross-contamination, with patient and healthy donor samples processed together. TCRB sequences were amplified from cDNA with the immunoSEQ multiplex PCR, producing 87-bp fragments spanning the CDR3 region. Sequencing of the amplicons was done on the Illumina HiSeq platform. The original methods were these. PCR bias was computationally corrected using synthetic template baselines, reads within Hamming distance 2 were collapsed, and singletons that could not be merged were discarded. By aligning reads against IMGT, V, D and J genes, CDR3 length, and insertions or deletions at six rearrangement sites were assigned. Within each subset, clonotype counts were normalized to the number of sorted cells before true diversity and Gini coefficients were calculated with the tcR R package. Repertoire sharing was quantified using the overlap coefficient calculated on TCRB nucleotide sequences. Out-of-frame TCRB sequences from naive cells were analyzed to stand in for the pre-selection repertoire. TCRdb re-hosts the immuneACCESS table, in-frame sequences only. Its copies lack some clones; in the studies checked, an unresolved V gene accounts for under half of them, and the cause for the rest is not known. V and J calls and clone size follow that table, whereas D and trimming were derived from the DNA. The sample data list more than 350,000 clones, and roughly 11% of these were observed just once. The ten largest clones capture 0.045% to 0.05% of the sample.

CDR1 and CDR2, per the germline V gene, are SGDLS and YYNGEE. Relative to germline, V is 3 bases shorter and J is 6 bases shorter, with 11 bases between their ends. The CDR3, from cysteine to phenylalanine, totals 13 residues. Just CDR3 DNA is preserved here, 39 bases in frame from base 1. The source of this sequence is a woman under 30 in good health. The V and J segments used are TRBV9 and TRBJ2-3, with the identity of the D gene unclear. The sequencing sample was made of naive CD4+ T cells from blood. The cell subset or site label on this specimen signifies: true naive CD4+ T cells. The sequence in DNA is TGTGCCAGCAGCGGCGTCAACGGCGATACGCAGTATTTT. Its translation is CASSGVNGDTQYF.